This T cell receptor beta chain is drawn from a study of metastatic and nonmetastatic thyroid tumors. Germline trimming cut 6 bases from V and 3 bases from J; bases unmatched to any gene: 8. The CDR3 sequence is 15 residues long. Germline values: CDR1 LNHDA, CDR2 SQIVND (reference sequence). Thyroid surgery had not been preceded by any treatment in any patient. Under the authors' procedure: Across clinicopathological groups, CDR3 differences served as the basis for building a distant-metastasis classifier for papillary thyroid cancer. TCRdb re-analyzed the PCR reads using MiXCR. Here the V and J calls rest on TCRdb's processing, not on the authors' analysis. This table has tens of thousands of clones, approximately 12% appearing once. This clone was recorded at least ten times.

The TCR sequence derives from a female donor with papillary thyroid cancer or a benign thyroid nodule (not recorded which). Some clones in this sample may be carry-over from other donors' samples. The J gene is TRBJ2-7, the V gene TRBV19, with 10 bases lining up with TRBD2. Sequencing was done on a sample of blood. In nucleotides, the CDR3 is TGTGCCAGTAGCCCTATAGCGGGGGGTATCTACGAGCAGTACTTC. This codes for CASSPIAGGIYEQYF.